The 19 T cell receptor beta chains given below trace back to one sample, sequenced in a study of T cell clonality in common variable immunodeficiency. General study results and limits: Common variable immunodeficiency TCR beta sequences reportedly had fewer deletions and N-nucleotide insertions.

Sequencing was performed with immunoSEQ multiplex PCR; in TCRdb, only in-frame clones are kept and a portion is missing. Observed in the sample are more than 20,000 clones, none of them singletons. No cognate antigen is known for these TCRs. Input material: peripheral blood mononuclear cells. These receptor sequences come from a human donor with common variable immunodeficiency.

Regarding this clone: Read data end 3 residues before the CDR3 end; the end is taken from the germline J gene. The chain is built from TRBV19 and TRBJ2-2, with 8 positions matching TRBD1. The V segment lost 1 base and the J segment 4 bases; nucleotides outside the gene matches: 8. The CDR3 runs to 17 residues. The germline CDR1 and CDR2 sequences are LNHDA and SQIVND (reference sequence). Partial CDR3 DNA: TGTGCCAGTAGTATAGTTTTCGGACAGGGTGGCACCGGGGAG. Its translation is CASSIVFGQGGTGE. The full CDR3 reads CASSIVFGQGGTGELFF.

This clone was seen more than once but under ten times. Coverage ceases 3 residues before the CDR3 finishes, and the germline J gene fills in the end. The chain couples TRBV18 to TRBJ2-1; D is undetermined. The CDR3 totals 12 residues. CDR1 is KGHSH and CDR2 is LQKENI in the germline V gene. With 3 bases removed from V and 7 bases from J, the gap between germline ends came to 7 bases. This CDR3 reads CASSPEANEQFF. The sequenced part of the CDR3 DNA is TGTGCCAGCTCACCCGAAGCGAATGAG.

This clone was detected ten times or more. The CDR3 end lies 3 residues beyond the end of the read and is filled in from the germline J gene. This chain links TRBV5-1 with TRBJ1-3, with a possible D match to TRBD1 (6 bases). Trimming stripped 0 bases from V and 3 bases from J, with 25 bases between. This CDR3 has 20 amino acids. Germline V gene lookup returns CDR1 SGHRS and CDR2 YFSETQ. The sequenced CDR3 bases are TGCGCCAGCAGCTTGGGCCCCGCCGGGACACCGGGCGGGGGTGGAAACACC. This sequence encodes CASSLGPAGTPGGGGNT. The CDR3 in its entirety is CASSLGPAGTPGGGGNTIYF. Complete variable domain (other parts from reference TRBV5-1 and TRBJ1-3): KAGVTQTPRYLIKTRGQQVTLSCSPISGHRSVSWYQQTPGQGLQFLFEYFSETQRNKGNFPGRFSGRQFSNSRSEMNVSTLELGDSALYLCASSLGPAGTPGGGGNTIYFGEGSWLTVV.

This clone was recorded at least ten times. The DNA ends 3 residues before the CDR3 does, and the rest of the CDR3 is filled in from the germline J gene. The chain couples TRBV29-1 to TRBJ1-2; 8 nucleotides align to TRBD1. The CDR3 is made up of 11 amino acids. The V gene's germline CDR1 is SQVTM and CDR2 ANQGSEA. V lost 7 bases, J lost 5 bases, and 3 bases stayed unmatched. The chain's CDR3 is CSGGQDYGYTF. CDR3 DNA, as far as it was read: TGCAGCGGGGGACAGGATTATGGC.

This clone showed up many times. The CDR3 end lies 3 residues beyond the end of the read and is filled in from the germline J gene. V gene TRBV6-7 combines with J gene TRBJ1-5; D is possibly TRBD1 (6 bases). TRBV6-7 is classed as an ORF, of uncertain function. This CDR3 region has 13 residues. Trimming removed 6 bases from V and 5 bases from J, with 11 bases in between. The CDR3 DNA, read in part, is TGTGCCAGCAGGTCCAGGGGTCATCAGCCC. It yields the protein CASRSRGHQP. The CDR3, in full, reads CASRSRGHQPQHF.

On this clone itself: The observed sequence ends 3 residues before the CDR3 terminus, with the missing tail filled in from the germline J gene. The chain joins TRBV20-1 to TRBJ2-5; 11 nucleotides match TRBD2. This CDR3 is built from 14 residues. J gave up 5 bases and V 1 base, and 3 bases lay outside the gene matches. Germline CDR1 reads DFQATT; CDR2 reads SNEGSKA (reference sequence). CDR3 residues: CSARVSGGAETQYF. The sequenced part of the CDR3 DNA is TGCAGTGCTAGAGTTAGCGGGGGGGCTGAGACC.

In this sample, this clone turned up many times. Read sequence stops 3 residues before the CDR3 end, and the germline J gene provides the missing end. The genes are TRBV18 and TRBJ1-1; 11 positions agree with TRBD1. The CDR3 runs to 17 residues. Per the germline V gene, CDR1 is KGHSH and CDR2 is LQKENI. V was clipped by 5 bases and J by 4 bases; unmatched bases: 12. CDR3 protein: CASSFWTGGGGGTEAFF. CDR3 DNA (partial): TGTGCCAGCTCATTCTGGACAGGGGGCGGAGGGGGCACTGAA.

As concerns this clone: The read stops 3 residues short of the end of the CDR3; the missing end is completed from the germline J gene. The V call is TRBV7-2, the J call TRBJ2-5; 8 bases agree with TRBD1. Trimming at V came to 5 bases and at J to 5 bases, leaving 10 bases not matched to a gene. Germline V gene sequence: CDR1 SGHTA, CDR2 FQGNSA. The CDR3 is 15 amino acids. The covered CDR3 bases are TGTGCCAGCAGCCCCCGGACAGGGCAGGGGGAGACC. Its translation: CASSPRTGQGET. The complete CDR3 reads CASSPRTGQGETQYF.

This clone was counted many times. Read data end 3 residues before the CDR3 end; the end is taken from the germline J gene. This sequence joins TRBV18 and TRBJ2-6; 7 positions agree with TRBD1. CDR1 KGHSH and CDR2 LQKENI come from the germline V gene. This CDR3 is built from 12 residues. V lost 6 bases and J lost 12; bases outside the gene matches: 5. CDR3 amino acids: CASSVDRSVLTF. The CDR3 DNA, read in part, is TGTGCCAGCTCGGTGGACAGGTCCGTC.

This clone was counted ten times or more. The read terminates 3 residues before the CDR3 end, so the remaining end is supplied by the germline J gene. The rearrangement links TRBV7-9 to TRBJ1-2; 8 bases agree with TRBD1. Germline assignment: CDR1 SEHNR and CDR2 FQNEAQ (reference sequence). CDR3 length: 13 residues. CDR3 protein: CASSSQGAGGYTF. CDR3 DNA, as far as it was read: TGTGCCAGCAGCTCCCAGGGGGCTGGCGGC.

There are a few counts of this clone. From the germline J gene comes the end of the CDR3, since the read stops 3 residues before it. The chain has TRBV10-3 and TRBJ2-7; 12 bases match TRBD2. With 3 bases clipped from V and 4 bases from J, the junction kept 7 bases outside the gene matches. CDR3 length: 16 amino acids. Per the germline V gene, CDR1 is ENHRY and CDR2 is SYGVKD. The part of the CDR3 DNA that was read is TGTGCCATCAGTGATTCCGGACTAGCGGGAAGATACGAG. Protein product: CAISDSGLAGRYE. The CDR3, in full, reads CAISDSGLAGRYEQYF.

Ten or more counts support this clone. Sequencing ends 3 residues short of the CDR3 end; the germline J gene provides the rest. V gene TRBV19 combines with J gene TRBJ1-6; TRBD1 matches at 7 bases. V lost 9 bases and J lost 6; bases outside the gene matches: 8. Looked up from germline, CDR1 is LNHDA and CDR2 is SQIVND (reference sequence). The CDR3 covers 14 residues. This CDR3 is CASIDRARNSPLHF. The part of the CDR3 DNA that was read is TGTGCCAGCATTGACAGGGCCCGTAATTCACCC.

In this sample, this clone turned up many times. The read stops 3 residues short of the end of the CDR3; the missing end is completed from the germline J gene. This chain uses TRBV19 with TRBJ1-1, with D tentatively TRBD1 (5 bases). The length of the CDR3 is 12 residues. The germline V and J ends were trimmed by 4 bases and 6 bases, with 9 bases remaining between them. Germline V gene lookup returns CDR1 LNHDA and CDR2 SQIVND (reference sequence). The part of the CDR3 DNA that was read is TGTGCCAGTAGTAATGAGGGGTCTGAA. This sequence encodes CASSNEGSE. The CDR3 reads in full as CASSNEGSEAFF.

A word on this clone: The CDR3 extends 3 residues past the end of the read, so its final part is completed from the germline J gene. The V and J genes are TRBV5-1 and TRBJ2-7; TRBD2 matches at 7 bases. The CDR3 consists of 16 residues. Germline V CDR1 and CDR2: SGHRS, YFSETQ. V trimming: 0 bases; J trimming: 6 bases; junction bases outside the gene matches: 12. The CDR3 loop is CASSLDPGSPSGEQYF. The part of the CDR3 DNA that was read is TGCGCCAGCAGCTTGGACCCGGGCAGCCCTAGCGGCGAG.

This clone was found many times. The read falls 3 residues short of the CDR3 end, and the missing part is taken from the germline J gene. The chain combines TRBV7-2 with TRBJ2-1, with 10 bases identical to TRBD1. Trimming removed 4 bases from V and 9 bases from J; junction bases left unmatched: 6. This CDR3 contains 14 residues. Germline V CDR1 and CDR2: SGHTA, FQGNSA. The DNA read from the CDR3 is TGTGCCAGCAGCTCGACAGGGGGCAAGGGTGAG. It encodes CASSSTGGKGE. The CDR3 in its entirety is CASSSTGGKGEQFF.

Comment on this clone: The read comes to an end 3 residues before the CDR3 does, leaving the germline J gene to fill in the end. This chain links TRBV18 with TRBJ2-3; 9 bases align to TRBD2. The CDR3 length is 16 residues. With 4 bases clipped from V and 2 bases from J, the junction kept 7 bases outside the gene matches. Per the germline V gene, CDR1 is KGHSH and CDR2 is LQKENI. CDR3 region: CASSRSSGSYTDTQYF. The part of the CDR3 DNA that was read is TGTGCCAGCTCACGAAGTAGCGGGAGCTACACAGATACG.

This clone appeared a few times. CDR3 DNA (partial): TGTGCCAGTACCCCATCTGGAAACACC. Encoded protein: CASTPSGNT. The entire CDR3 protein reads CASTPSGNTIYF. J is TRBJ1-3 and V is TRBV19; D gene unclear. Read coverage stops 3 residues before the CDR3 terminus; the germline J gene supplies the remainder. Trimming stripped 7 bases from V and 1 base from J, with 5 bases between. This CDR3 comprises 12 residues. In germline, CDR1 is LNHDA, CDR2 SQIVND (reference sequence).

Details on this clone: The missing CDR3 end, 3 residues past where the read stops, is filled in from the germline J gene. This sequence joins TRBV19 and TRBJ2-3, with 10 bases matching TRBD2. Germline-derived CDR1 and CDR2 are LNHDA and SQIVND (reference sequence). V trimming: 8 bases; J trimming: 1 base; junction bases outside the gene matches: 6. The CDR3 contains 15 residues. CDR3 loop: CASYSGTSGTDTQYF. The covered CDR3 bases are TGTGCCAGTTACTCCGGGACTAGCGGCACAGATACG. The whole variable domain, remainder taken from reference TRBV19 and TRBJ2-3, is DGGITQSPKYLFRKEGQNVTLSCEQNLNHDAMYWYRQDPGQGLRLIYYSQIVNDFQKGDIAEGYSVSREKKESFPLTVTSAQKNPTAFYLCASYSGTSGTDTQYFGPGTRLTVL.

This clone has a handful of counts. Partial CDR3 DNA: TGTGCCAGCAGCCCCGGGACAGGGTTTTCACCC. Translated, it gives CASSPGTGFSP. Given in full, the CDR3 is CASSPGTGFSPLHF. The chain is built from TRBV7-9 and TRBJ1-6, with 9 nucleotides matching TRBD1. The read ends 3 residues shy of where the CDR3 ends; the end is completed using the germline J gene. Trimming removed 5 bases from V and 9 bases from J; junction bases left unmatched: 5. Germline loops: CDR1 SEHNR, CDR2 FQNEAQ (reference sequence). The CDR3 sequence is 14 residues long.